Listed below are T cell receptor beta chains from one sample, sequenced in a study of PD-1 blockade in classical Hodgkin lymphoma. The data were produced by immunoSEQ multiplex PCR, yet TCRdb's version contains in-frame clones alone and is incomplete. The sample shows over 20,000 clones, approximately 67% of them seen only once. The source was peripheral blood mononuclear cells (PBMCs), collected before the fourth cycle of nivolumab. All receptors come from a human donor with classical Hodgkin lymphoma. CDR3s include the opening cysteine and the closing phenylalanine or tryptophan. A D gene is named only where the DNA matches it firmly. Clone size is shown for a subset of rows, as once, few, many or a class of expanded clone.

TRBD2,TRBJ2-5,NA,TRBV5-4,CASSLSPRTSGGAVEQYF,TGTGCCAGCAGCTTGTCCCCCCGGACTAGCGGGGGGGCAGTAGAGCAGTACTTC
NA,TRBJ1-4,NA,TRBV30,CASAGRGGEVKGEKLFF,TGTGCCTCTGCGGGCCGGGGTGGGGAGGTTAAAGGAGAAAAACTGTTTTTT
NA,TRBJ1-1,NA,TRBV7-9,CASSLGGVTEAFF,TGTGCCAGCAGCTTAGGAGGGGTCACTGAAGCTTTCTTT
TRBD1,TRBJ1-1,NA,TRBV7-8,CASSLEQGVIIMNTEAFF,TGTGCCAGCAGCTTAGAACAGGGGGTGATAATTATGAACACTGAAGCTTTCTTT
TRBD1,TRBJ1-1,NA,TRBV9,CASSDKQGVNTEAFF,TGTGCCAGCAGCGATAAACAGGGGGTGAACACTGAAGCTTTCTTT
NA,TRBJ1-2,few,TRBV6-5,CASSRGLNGNYGYTF,TGTGCCAGCAGTAGGGGACTCAATGGCAACTATGGCTACACCTTC
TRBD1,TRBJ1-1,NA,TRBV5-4,CASSLTGDGTEAFF,TGTGCCAGCAGCTTAACAGGGGACGGCACTGAAGCTTTCTTT
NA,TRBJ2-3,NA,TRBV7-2,CASSYSVDTQYF,TGTGCCAGCAGCTATAGCGTAGATACGCAGTATTTT
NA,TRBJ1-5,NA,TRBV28,CASGRLDQPQHF,TGTGCCAGCGGCCGACTGGATCAGCCCCAGCATTTT
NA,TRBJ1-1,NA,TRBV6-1,CASWGTEAFF,TGTGCCAGCTGGGGCACTGAAGCTTTCTTT
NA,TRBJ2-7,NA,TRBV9,CASSPQPSGLTYEQYF,TGTGCCAGCAGCCCACAACCGTCCGGTCTGACCTACGAGCAGTACTTC
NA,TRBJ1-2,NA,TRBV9,CASSVDGDAALGGYTF,TGTGCCAGCAGCGTAGATGGGGACGCCGCCTTGGGTGGCTACACCTTC
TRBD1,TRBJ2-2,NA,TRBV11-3,CASSPTGSNTGELFF,TGTGCCAGCAGCCCGACAGGGAGTAACACCGGGGAGCTGTTTTTT
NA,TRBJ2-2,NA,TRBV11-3,CASSRLDTGELFF,TGTGCCAGCAGCCGCCTGGACACCGGGGAGCTGTTTTTT
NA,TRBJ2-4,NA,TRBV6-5,CASSGGDKNIQYF,TGTGCCAGCAGTGGGGGAGACAAAAACATTCAGTACTTC
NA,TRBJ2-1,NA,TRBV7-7,CASSRERAGNDEQFF,TGTGCTAGCAGCCGGGAGAGAGCGGGCAACGATGAGCAGTTCTTC
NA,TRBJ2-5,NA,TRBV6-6,CASSYQPSSLQETQYF,TGTGCCAGCAGTTACCAGCCCTCTTCACTCCAAGAGACCCAGTACTTC
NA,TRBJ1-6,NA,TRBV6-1,CASSSTGPGPLHF,TGTGCCAGCAGTTCTACAGGGCCAGGACCCCTCCACTTT
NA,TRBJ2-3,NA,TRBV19,CASTWDGGGADTQYF,TGTGCCAGTACCTGGGACGGGGGTGGTGCAGATACGCAGTATTTT
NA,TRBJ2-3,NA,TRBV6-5,CASSGPRIRDTQYF,TGTGCCAGCAGTGGACCTCGTATTCGGGATACGCAGTATTTT
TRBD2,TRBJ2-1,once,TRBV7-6,CASSPVRASGGGNEQFF,TGTGCCAGCAGCCCCGTTCGGGCTAGCGGGGGGGGCAATGAGCAGTTCTTC
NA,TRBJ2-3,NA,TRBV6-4,CASSEGRTSTDTQYF,TGTGCCAGCAGTGAAGGCAGAACTAGCACAGATACGCAGTATTTT
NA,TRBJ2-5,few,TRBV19,CASNRRRGQWETQYF,TGTGCCAGTAATCGACGCCGGGGGCAGTGGGAGACCCAGTACTTC
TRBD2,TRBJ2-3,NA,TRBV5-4,CASRTGTSGTDTQYF,TGTGCCAGCAGGACCGGGACTAGCGGCACAGATACGCAGTATTTT
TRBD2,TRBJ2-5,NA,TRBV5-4,CASSFRLAGQGETQYF,TGTGCCAGCAGCTTTAGATTAGCGGGGCAAGGGGAGACCCAGTACTTC
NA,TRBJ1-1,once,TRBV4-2,CASSQDEGRDTEAFF,TGTGCCAGCAGCCAAGACGAGGGACGGGACACTGAAGCTTTCTTT
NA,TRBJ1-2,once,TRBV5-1,CASSLDPGAYGYTF,TGCGCCAGCAGCTTGGATCCAGGGGCCTATGGCTACACCTTC
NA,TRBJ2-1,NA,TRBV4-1,CASSQDPFPAGSLDEQFF,TGCGCCAGCAGCCAAGACCCCTTCCCAGCGGGCTCTCTCGATGAGCAGTTCTTC
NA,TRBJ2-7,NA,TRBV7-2,CASSFAGGHEQYF,TGTGCCAGCAGCTTCGCCGGGGGCCACGAGCAGTACTTC
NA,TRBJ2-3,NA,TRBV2,CASSLGDTQYF,TGTGCCAGCAGCCTTGGGGATACGCAGTATTTT
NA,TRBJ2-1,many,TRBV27,CASSFSSGTGQFF,TGTGCCAGCAGTTTTTCTAGCGGGACAGGGCAGTTCTTC
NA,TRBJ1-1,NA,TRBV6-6,CASSYAERPEAFF,TGTGCCAGCAGTTACGCCGAACGGCCTGAAGCTTTCTTT
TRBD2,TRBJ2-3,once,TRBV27,CASSWDQRGGRDTQYF,TGTGCCAGCAGTTGGGACCAGCGGGGGGGCCGGGATACGCAGTATTTT
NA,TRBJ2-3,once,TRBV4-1,CASSQTGDTQYF,TGCGCCAGCAGCCAGACAGGAGATACGCAGTATTTT
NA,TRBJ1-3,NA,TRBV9,CASSVTGTNRNTIYF,TGTGCCAGCAGCGTAACCGGGACAAACAGAAACACCATATATTTT
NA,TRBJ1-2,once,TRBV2,CASSEGPPTLNYGYTF,TGTGCCAGCAGTGAGGGGCCACCCACACTTAACTATGGCTACACCTTC
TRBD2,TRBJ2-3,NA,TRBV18,CATSGDLADTQYF,TGTGCCACCAGCGGGGACCTCGCAGATACGCAGTATTTT